Shown below are 18 T cell receptor beta chains from a single sample sequenced in a study of long-term antiretroviral therapy in people with HIV. Assay version v3.0 of immunoSEQ was used, and it was run at survey level. Assay: immunoSEQ multiplex PCR; the TCRdb copy retains only in-frame clones and omits some. The sample includes approximately 17,000 clones, roughly 80% of them seen just once. The sample consisted of unsorted PBMCs, taken 0.6 years after starting antiretroviral therapy. The receptors here all came from a woman in her late teens or twenties with HIV.

The rearrangement joins TRBV4-2 to TRBJ1-4; D unclear. V lost 0 bases, J lost 11 bases, and 7 bases lay in between. Germline V CDR1 and CDR2: LGHNA, YNFKEQ. This CDR3 comprises 12 residues. Here the CDR3 reads CASSQENDKLFF. Here the CDR3 DNA reads TGTGCCAGCAGCCAAGAAAACGACAAACTGTTTTTT.

The rearrangement joins TRBV27 to TRBJ2-2; TRBD1 matches 8 bases. The CDR3 totals 16 residues. Germline assignment: CDR1 MNHEY and CDR2 SMNVEV (reference sequence). Trimming cost V 1 base and J 0 bases; bases outside gene matches: 1. The CDR3 DNA sequence: TGTGCCAGCAGTTTATGGGGACAGGCGAACACCGGGGAGCTGTTTTTT. It codes for CASSLWGQANTGELFF.

The chain recombines TRBV10-3 with TRBJ2-1; 11 bases map to TRBD2. Germline V gene sequence: CDR1 ENHRY, CDR2 SYGVKD. Trimming removed 6 bases from V and 8 bases from J; junction bases left unmatched: 6. The CDR3 totals 14 residues. DNA for the CDR3: TGTGCCATCAGGTTAGCGGGAGGGTCCTATGAGCAGTTCTTC. Translating gives CAIRLAGGSYEQFF.

This clone appeared a few times. The chain is built from TRBV25-1 and TRBJ1-1; the match to TRBD1 covers 8 bases. After removal of 1 base from V and 6 bases from J, the junction contained 7 bases not matched to a gene. Germline CDR1 and CDR2: MGHDK and SYGVNS. The CDR3 consists of 15 residues. The CDR3 nucleotides are TGTGCCAGCAGTGAATTGGACAGGGAACGCTCTGAAGCTTTCTTT. Its translation: CASSELDRERSEAFF.

The J gene is TRBJ1-4, the V gene TRBV28, with D perhaps TRBD1 (6 bases). V was shortened by 5 bases and J by 7 bases, with 14 bases between the two germline ends. The CDR3 extends over 14 amino acids. Germline values: CDR1 MDHEN, CDR2 SYDVKM. This chain's CDR3 is CASSPRGGSEKLFF. CDR3 in DNA: TGTGCCAGCAGTCCTAGAGGGGGAAGTGAAAAACTGTTTTTT.

This chain joins TRBV5-6 and TRBJ1-1; 7 bases fit TRBD1. This CDR3 is built from 15 residues. Germline V lookup: CDR1 SGHDT, CDR2 YYEEEE. V shed 4 bases, J shed 10 bases, and the junction held 16 bases outside the gene matches. CDR3 loop: CASSPTGAWSGGAFF. CDR3 in DNA: TGTGCCAGCAGCCCCACAGGGGCGTGGAGTGGGGGAGCTTTCTTT.

About this clone itself: The junction shows a germline mismatch at one end, possibly a read error. The chain uses TRBV5-6 and TRBJ1-2, with D hard to call. From germline, CDR1 is SGHDT and CDR2 YYEEEE. The CDR3 covers 11 residues. In DNA form, the CDR3 reads TGTGCCAGCAGCTTGTCCAGGCTCATCGCCTTC. As protein: CASSLSRLIAF.

This chain uses TRBV28 with TRBJ2-3; the match to TRBD2 covers 8 bases. Germline CDR1 is MDHEN and CDR2 is SYDVKM. The length of the CDR3 is 15 residues. Trimming removed 8 bases from V and 5 bases from J; junction bases left unmatched: 12. CDR3 residues: CASRPTGGPLDTQYF. The CDR3 bases are TGTGCCAGCCGGCCTACGGGAGGGCCTTTAGATACGCAGTATTTT. The full variable domain, rest sourced from reference TRBV28 and TRBJ2-3, is DVKVTQSSRYLVKRTGEKVFLECVQDMDHENMFWYRQDPGLGLRLIYFSYDVKMKEKGDIPEGYSVSREKKERFSLILESASTNQTSMYLCASRPTGGPLDTQYFGPGTRLTVL.

The chain recombines TRBV7-8 with TRBJ2-6; possibly TRBD1 for D (7 bases). The germline V and J ends were trimmed by 3 bases and 0 bases, with 15 bases remaining between them. Germline loops: CDR1 SGHVS, CDR2 FQNEAQ. This CDR3 has 18 amino acids. CDR3 region: CASSFRARGASGANVLTF. The DNA of the CDR3 is TGTGCCAGCAGCTTTCGAGCCAGGGGGGCCTCTGGGGCCAACGTCCTGACTTTC.

The chain has TRBV6-5 and TRBJ2-2, with D possibly being TRBD1 or TRBD2 (7 bases each). Germline assignment: CDR1 MNHEY and CDR2 SVGAGI. Trimming removed 8 bases at V and 3 bases at J, with 16 bases between. CDR3 length equals 15 residues. The CDR3 DNA reads TGTGCCAGCGCAGGGGGGGGCCGTTACACCGGGGAGCTGTTTTTT. Its protein is CASAGGGRYTGELFF.

The chain has TRBV7-2 and TRBJ1-1; the match to TRBD1 covers 7 bases. Germline V gene sequence: CDR1 SGHTA, CDR2 FQGNSA. The CDR3 sequence is 13 residues long. Trimming took 4 bases from V and 5 from J; bases not matched to a gene: 4. The CDR3 nucleotides read TGTGCCAGCAGCTCAGGGGGTGATACTGAAGCTTTCTTT. Protein product: CASSSGGDTEAFF.

The chain recombines TRBV6-1 with TRBJ1-1, with D unclear. In germline, CDR1 is MNHNS, CDR2 SASEGT. The V end lost 6 bases, the J end lost 4 bases, and 15 bases lay between the germline ends. This CDR3 comprises 14 residues. Here the CDR3 reads CASSHNKIITEAFF. The CDR3 DNA follows: TGTGCCAGCAGCCATAACAAGATCATCACTGAAGCTTTCTTT.

The chain recombines TRBV19 with TRBJ2-7; TRBD1 or TRBD2 may be the D gene (5 bases each). The V end lost 3 bases, the J end lost 2 bases, and 8 bases lay between the germline ends. Per the germline V gene, CDR1 is LNHDA and CDR2 is SQIVND (reference sequence). The CDR3 covers 13 residues. DNA of the CDR3: TGTGCCAGTAGTATTTGGGGGACCTACGAGCAGTACTTC. The encoded protein is CASSIWGTYEQYF.

The V and J genes are TRBV18 and TRBJ2-1; D remains unclear. The ends were cut back, 3 bases at V and 9 bases at J, with 15 bases in the middle. This CDR3 region has 14 residues. Germline V gene sequence: CDR1 KGHSH, CDR2 LQKENI. CDR3 in DNA: TGTGCCAGCTCACCGGAGCCCCGGTCGACTGAGCAGTTCTTC. Its protein product is CASSPEPRSTEQFF.

The V gene is TRBV7-2, the J gene TRBJ1-2, with D possibly being TRBD1 (6 bases). Trimming took off 11 bases at V and 3 bases at J, with 19 bases between the two ends. Germline CDR1 SGHTA, CDR2 FQGNSA. The length of the CDR3 is 14 residues. CDR3: CAATQGPGYYGYTF. Here the CDR3 DNA reads TGTGCCGCAACACAGGGACCGGGATACTATGGCTACACCTTC.

The rearrangement uses TRBV6-5 and TRBJ1-1; unclear D gene. The V end lost 6 bases, the J end lost 2 bases, and 16 bases lay between the germline ends. CDR3 length: 15 amino acids. CDR1 and CDR2 from the germline V gene are MNHEY and SVGAGI. The DNA of the CDR3 is TGTGCCAGCAGCCTCAACGGGGAGAGAAACACTGAAGCTTTCTTT. Translated, it gives CASSLNGERNTEAFF.

The V gene is TRBV4-1, the J gene TRBJ1-4; D may be TRBD1 (6 bases). V shed 0 bases and J shed 5 bases, with 13 bases lying between them. Germline CDR1 reads MGHRA; CDR2 reads YSYEKL. CDR3 length equals 16 residues. The DNA of the CDR3 is TGCGCCAGCAGCCAAGAATGGACAGCATCCAATGAAAAACTGTTTTTT. It encodes CASSQEWTASNEKLFF.

This chain uses TRBV14 with TRBJ1-1; the D gene is possibly TRBD1 (5 bases). CDR1 SGHDN and CDR2 FVKESK come from the germline V gene. Trimming took 4 bases from V and 5 from J, leaving 14 bases between them. The CDR3 length is 14 residues. CDR3 DNA sequence: TGTGCCAGCAGCCTCTTGTGGGGGGTAACTGAAGCTTTCTTT. Residues: CASSLLWGVTEAFF.